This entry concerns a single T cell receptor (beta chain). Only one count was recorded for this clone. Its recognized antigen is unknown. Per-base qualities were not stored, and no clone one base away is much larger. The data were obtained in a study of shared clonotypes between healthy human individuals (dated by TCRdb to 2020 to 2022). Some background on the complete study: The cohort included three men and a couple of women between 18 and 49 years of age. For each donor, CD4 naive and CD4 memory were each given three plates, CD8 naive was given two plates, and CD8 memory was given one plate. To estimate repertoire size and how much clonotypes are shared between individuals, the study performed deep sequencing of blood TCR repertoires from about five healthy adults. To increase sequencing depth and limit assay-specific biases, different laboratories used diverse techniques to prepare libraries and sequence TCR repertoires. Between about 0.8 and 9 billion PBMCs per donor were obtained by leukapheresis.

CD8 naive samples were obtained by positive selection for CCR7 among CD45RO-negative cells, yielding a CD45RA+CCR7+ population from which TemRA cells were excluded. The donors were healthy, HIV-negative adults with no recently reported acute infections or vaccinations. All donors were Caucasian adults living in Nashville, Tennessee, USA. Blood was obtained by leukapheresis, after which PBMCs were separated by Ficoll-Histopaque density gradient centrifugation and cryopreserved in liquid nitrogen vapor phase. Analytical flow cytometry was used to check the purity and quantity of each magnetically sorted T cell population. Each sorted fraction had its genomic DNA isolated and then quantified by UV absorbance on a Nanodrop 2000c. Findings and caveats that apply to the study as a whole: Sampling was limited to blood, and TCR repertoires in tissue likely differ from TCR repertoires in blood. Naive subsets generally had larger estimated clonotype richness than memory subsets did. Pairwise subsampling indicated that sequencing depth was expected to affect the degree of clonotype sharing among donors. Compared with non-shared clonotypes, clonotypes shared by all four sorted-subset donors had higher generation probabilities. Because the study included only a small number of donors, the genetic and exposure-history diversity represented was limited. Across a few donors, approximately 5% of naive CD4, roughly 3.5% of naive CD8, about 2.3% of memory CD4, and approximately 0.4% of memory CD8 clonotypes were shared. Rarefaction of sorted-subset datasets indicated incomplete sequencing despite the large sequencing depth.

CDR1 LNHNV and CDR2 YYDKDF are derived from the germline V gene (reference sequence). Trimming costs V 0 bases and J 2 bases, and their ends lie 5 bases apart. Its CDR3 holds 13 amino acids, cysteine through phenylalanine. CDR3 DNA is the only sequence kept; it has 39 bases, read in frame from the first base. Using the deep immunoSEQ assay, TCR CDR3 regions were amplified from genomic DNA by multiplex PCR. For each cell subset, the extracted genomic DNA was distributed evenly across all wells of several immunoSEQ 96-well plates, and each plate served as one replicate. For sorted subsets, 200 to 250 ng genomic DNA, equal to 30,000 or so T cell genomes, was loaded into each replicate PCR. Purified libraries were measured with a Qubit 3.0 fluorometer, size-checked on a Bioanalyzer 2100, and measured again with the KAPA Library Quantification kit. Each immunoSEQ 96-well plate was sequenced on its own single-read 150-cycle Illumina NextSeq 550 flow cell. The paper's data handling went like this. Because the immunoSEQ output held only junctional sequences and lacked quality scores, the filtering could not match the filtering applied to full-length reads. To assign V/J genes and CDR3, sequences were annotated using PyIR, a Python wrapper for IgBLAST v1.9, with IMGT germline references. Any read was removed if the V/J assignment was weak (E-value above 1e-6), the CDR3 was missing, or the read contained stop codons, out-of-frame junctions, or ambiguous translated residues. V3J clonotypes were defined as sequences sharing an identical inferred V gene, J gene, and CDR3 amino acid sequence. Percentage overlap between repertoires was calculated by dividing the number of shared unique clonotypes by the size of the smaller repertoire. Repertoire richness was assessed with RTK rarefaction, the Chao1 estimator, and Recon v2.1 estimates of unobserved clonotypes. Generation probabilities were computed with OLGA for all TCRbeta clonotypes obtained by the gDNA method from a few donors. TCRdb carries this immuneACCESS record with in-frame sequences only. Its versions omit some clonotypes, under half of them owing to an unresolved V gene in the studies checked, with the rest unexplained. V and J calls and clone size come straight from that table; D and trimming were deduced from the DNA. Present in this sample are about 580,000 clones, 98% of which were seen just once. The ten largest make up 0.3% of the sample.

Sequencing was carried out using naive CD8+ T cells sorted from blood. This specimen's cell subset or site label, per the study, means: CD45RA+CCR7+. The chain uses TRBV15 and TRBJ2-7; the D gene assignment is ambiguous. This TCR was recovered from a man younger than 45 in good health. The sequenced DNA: TGTGCCACCAGCAGAGATGGGCCCTACGAGCAGTACTTC. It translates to CATSRDGPYEQYF.